The text below deals with one TCR beta chain. The antigen remains unidentified. V gave up 1 base and J gave up 7 bases; unmatched junction bases: 6. CDR3 size: 16 residues. The germline gives CDR1 SGDLS, CDR2 YYNGEE. Data came from immunoSEQ multiplex PCR; TCRdb stores just in-frame clones and leaves some out. The sample includes some 80,000 clones, approximately 91% of them seen just once. The sample is drawn from a study of T cell responses to AZD1222 COVID-19 vaccine. Findings of the study overall: Regions 160-218 and 743-854 held dominance among vaccine-associated CD4 TCRs, which spanned spike.

J is TRBJ2-2 and V is TRBV9; 11 bases match TRBD1. This TCR was sampled from an adult in good health. This material consisted of peripheral blood, taken on day 0 of MenACWY control vaccination. CDR3 bases: TGTGCCAGCAGCGTACTGGACAGGGGGCTAGGCGGGGAGCTGTTTTTT. Its protein product is CASSVLDRGLGGELFF.